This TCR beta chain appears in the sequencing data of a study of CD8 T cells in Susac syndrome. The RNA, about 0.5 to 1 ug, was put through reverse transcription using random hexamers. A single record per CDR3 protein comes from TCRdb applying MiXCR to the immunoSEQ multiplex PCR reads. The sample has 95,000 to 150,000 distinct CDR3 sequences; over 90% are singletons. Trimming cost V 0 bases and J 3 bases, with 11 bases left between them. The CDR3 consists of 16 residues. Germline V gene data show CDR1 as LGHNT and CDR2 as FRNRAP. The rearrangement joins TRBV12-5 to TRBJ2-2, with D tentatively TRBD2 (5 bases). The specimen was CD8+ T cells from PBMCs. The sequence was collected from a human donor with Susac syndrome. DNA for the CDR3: TGTGCTAGTGGTTTGGTACTTACGGGGTACACCGGGGAGCTGTTTTTT. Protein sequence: CASGLVLTGYTGELFF.